The TCR beta chain described here comes from a study of T cell responses to AZD1222 COVID-19 vaccine (dated by TCRdb to about 2021). General notes on the study: AZD1222 recipients with second doses at about 4 weeks or about 12 weeks were pooled, because spike-specific TCR depth and breadth did not differ between schedules. TCR sequencing was performed for roughly 240 trial participants, of whom around 200 were given two doses of AZD1222 and around 26 were given two doses of MenACWY control vaccine. Trial participants were enrolled by age into 18-55, 56-69 and 70-plus year subgroups, with about 150, 28 and 57 TCR-sequenced participants respectively. Paper-wide results and their limitations: Participants were mostly white British and included more females than males, and it was suggested by the authors that clonal diversity may have been underestimated. Epitopes outside the regions mutated in the B.1.351 and B.1.1.7 variants were reportedly recognized by nearly half of the unique spike-specific TCRs. Conclusions about previously exposed vaccinees are limited, since just a handful of AZD1222 recipients were seropositive for SARS-CoV-2 at baseline. After two AZD1222 doses, spike-specific TCR breadth and depth were significantly higher than at day 0 and than in MenACWY recipients. Because no day 14 peak-response samples were available, the repertoires could be characterized only after the peak T cell response. The 56-69-year group was small, and its depth increase did not reach significance, likely because of low power. CD4 TCRs associated with the vaccine covered the entire spike protein, and the dominant responses were in regions 160-218 and 743-854.

As concerns this clone: Its antigen is not yet known. Base qualities are not recorded, but no much larger clone differs from it by a single base.

Trimming costs V 5 bases and J 9 bases, and their ends lie 20 bases apart. CDR1 and CDR2 (MNHEY, SMNVEV) derive from the germline V gene (reference sequence). Including the terminal cysteine and phenylalanine, the CDR3 comprises 16 residues. Of the read, only the CDR3 DNA is kept; its 48 bases are in frame from base 1. The label giving this sample's time point can be read as: baseline before first vaccination. Samples from vaccinated people were obtained from the UK trials COV001 and COV002, which included a single-blind randomized controlled phase 2/3 trial of AZD1222 (ChAdOx1 nCoV-19) in healthy adults. For TCRbeta chain sequencing, PBMC samples from trial participants were taken at day 0 and at day 28 after the second dose. The CDR3 regions of human TCRbeta chains were analyzed by immunosequencing. Regarding the original processing steps: Repertoire TCRs were checked for matches against a reference library of SARS-CoV-2-specific TCRs that had been generated using the MIRA antigen-specificity platform. Breadth was defined as the fraction of unique TCRs that were SARS-CoV-2-associated. Depth was defined as the fraction of total T cells that were SARS-CoV-2-associated. Each spike-specific TCR was assigned to its reactive spike region and to a CD4 or CD8 class using the MIRA data. Log10-transformed breadth and depth values were compared by one-way ANOVA with Sidak's multiple comparisons tests. TCRdb stores this immuneACCESS table with in-frame sequences only. Part of the clones is absent; in the studies checked, under half of the shortfall reflects unresolved V genes, and no reason is known for the rest. The DNA was the basis for D and trimming; V, J and clone size are from that table. The sample data list 90,000 to 95,000 clones, and roughly nine tenths of these were observed just once. 6% to 9% of the sample comes from the top ten.

The starting material was peripheral blood, obtained on day 0 of AZD1222 vaccination. The chain uses TRBV27 and TRBJ1-6, and TRBD1 may be the D gene, going by 5 matching bases. This receptor was identified in an adult in good health. CDR3 sequence: CASSPYSSSGASPLHF. The sequence in DNA is TGTGCCAGCAGTCCCTACTCCTCATCCGGGGCTTCACCCCTCCACTTT.